A selection of T cell receptor beta chains follows, all from one sample in a study of neurological immune-mediated disorders. TCRdb called the 5' RACE reads again in MiXCR, with one record for every CDR3 protein. The sample has about 76,000 distinct CDR3 sequences, 17% seen once. The sample consisted of PBMCs. These receptors came from a woman in her 40s in good health. Both conserved end residues are trimmed from each CDR3. D genes are given only for firm matches. Not every row has a clone size; where given, it reads once, few, many or a size class.

clone_size d_call v_call cdr3_aa
many TRBD1 TRBV5-1 ASSTGQVNEAF
many TRBD2 TRBV27 ARYRGLVFDEQF
many TRBD2 TRBV6-5 ASKSGGNKNIQY
many . TRBV5-6 ASSFYLFPRGEETQY
. . TRBV7-2 ASSLQVGPGVLF
. TRBD2 TRBV6-5 ASSSPRRGNEQY
many TRBD2 TRBV5-1 ASSSNSGGAYNEQF
many . TRBV4-2 ASSQVGGSNEKLF
many . TRBV27 ASSLSGQGYGYT
once . TRBV2 DSTTHREQKLF
many TRBD1 TRBV4-1 ASSPDRAAGNTIY
many TRBD2 TRBV3-1 ASSQEGGGGAPY
many TRBD1 TRBV5-1 ASSQGIWALQGADTQY
many . TRBV12-3/TRBV12-4 ASSLRGIEAF
many TRBD2 TRBV20-1 SAFSGGRNTGELF
many . TRBV12-3/TRBV12-4 ASTQGAISTDTQY
many TRBD2 TRBV7-9 ASSSPGGTGEQY
many . TRBV20-1 SARGGAGNTIY
many . TRBV18 ASSSLGPAREVYNEQF
once TRBD2 TRBV4-3 ASSQETNGGAAYNEQF
many . TRBV5-6 ASSPFQLRETQY
. . TRBV5-1 ASSWQGLGGTEAF
many . TRBV5-1 ASGLTALTDTQY
many . TRBV27 ASSFQRGSPLH
medium-sized TRBD2 TRBV12-3/TRBV12-4 ASSPLGRGGLTGELF
many . TRBV7-7 ASSLAPGELF
few . TRBV3-1 ASSQEGTQY
few . TRBV20-1 SARVGGIEQF
medium-sized . TRBV5-1 ASSLEMAAGANVLT
many . TRBV27 ASSPNQQGPSTDTQY